The sample holds a few counts of the clone carrying this TCR beta chain. Antigen: not known. The data belong to a study of cytomegalovirus exposure and HLA in healthy donors. General study findings and limits: In a later analysis, common viral pathogens appeared linked to several of the most significant clusters. The study recorded 150 to 200 TCR beta chains that were cytomegalovirus-associated. In vitro, three CMV-associated chains proved specific for CMV antigens.

Amplification used 60 Vbeta primers and 13 Jbeta primers. Original processing notes: Around 10 million of the roughly 80 million unique TCR beta chains counted in a later analysis were shared. The protocol was immunoSEQ multiplex PCR, while the TCRdb copy is restricted to in-frame clones and leaves out a portion. Clonal size and the V and J genes are those of that table, whereas D and trimming came from the DNA. This sample has roughly 110,000 clones, with less than 80% found just once. Looked up from germline, CDR1 is MGHRA and CDR2 is YSYEKL. This CDR3 has 15 amino acids. Trimming took 0 bases from V and 3 from J, leaving 12 bases between them.

The V call is TRBV4-1, the J call TRBJ2-7, with D perhaps matching TRBD1 (6 bases). This sequence originates from a man aged 25-40 years in good health and CMV-seronegative. Sample: PBMCs. CDR3 residues: CASSQDMDSHYEQYF. The DNA for the CDR3 is TGCGCCAGCAGCCAAGATATGGACAGCCACTACGAGCAGTACTTC.